The T cell receptor (beta chain) described here comes from a study of CXCR3 chemokines and chemotherapy response in bladder cancer. TCRdb re-called the PCR reads through MiXCR, storing one row per CDR3 protein. The sample contains 5,000 to 6,500 distinct CDR3 sequences, over 13% of which appear only once. The V gene lost 7 bases and the J gene lost 6 bases, with 8 bases spanning the gap. CDR1 and CDR2 from the germline V gene are MNHNY and SVGAGI (reference sequence). CDR3 length equals 11 residues. By its share, this clonotype is medium-sized. This chain connects TRBV6-6 to TRBJ2-3; no definite D call. The sequence came from a human donor with bladder cancer that responded to neoadjuvant chemotherapy. Sampling took place from a patient whose treatment included neoadjuvant chemotherapy. The CDR3 here is CASTVGDTQYF. For the CDR3, the DNA is TGTGCCAGCACCGTGGGGGATACGCAGTATTTT.